This T cell receptor (beta chain) was captured in a study of blood T cells in healthy people across ages. On this clonotype itself: Its antigen remains unidentified.

It was with a sample-barcoded 5' primer and a J-beta primer mix that a second PCR of roughly 6 to 12 cycles was run. From each sample, at least 3 million paired-end reads containing CDR3 were obtained. TCRdb fed the 5' RACE reads into MiXCR, producing one record per CDR3 protein. Of over a million distinct CDR3 sequences in the sample, roughly 43% were seen once. Study-wide points: Both naive CD4+ cell counts and diversity were greater in long-lived donors than in aged donors.

Germline CDR1 and CDR2: SGHTA and FQGNSA. CDR3 length: 17 residues. V gave up 4 bases and J gave up 4 bases; unmatched junction bases: 11. Total RNA, at least 6 micrograms per sample, was extracted from PBMCs. The material sequenced was blood. The rearrangement links TRBV7-2 to TRBJ2-7; TRBD2 matches at 12 bases. The sequence came from a woman aged 18 to 35 in good health. The CDR3 here is CASSSYLGGLAGYEQYF. CDR3 bases: TGTGCCAGCAGCTCATACCTGGGGGGACTAGCGGGTTACGAGCAGTACTTC.